A single T cell receptor (beta chain) is shown here with its context. V gave up 7 bases and J gave up 7 bases, with 14 bases separating them. Looked up from germline, CDR1 is MNHEY and CDR2 is SVGAGI. The CDR3 has 14 residues. The sample comes from a study of blood T cell repertoires in COVID-19. Study details: Acute and convalescent COVID-19 specimens originated in the United States, Italy and Spain. The analysed material was cDNA or gDNA that came from T cells, B-cell-depleted T cells, or PBMCs.

Sequencing used immunoSEQ multiplex PCR; TCRdb keeps in-frame clones, though not all of them. Altogether 93,000 or so clones are present, roughly 90% being singletons, with the ten largest covering approximately 3.5%. Sequenced input: peripheral blood. The receptor was isolated from a woman aged 60-75 years with acute or convalescent COVID-19. The chain uses TRBV6-5 and TRBJ1-6, with unresolved D. Here the CDR3 reads CASKEGVGNSPLHF. The CDR3 coding sequence is TGTGCCAGCAAGGAGGGTGTGGGGAATTCACCCCTCCACTTT.